The following is a T cell receptor beta chain sequence with its context. Its antigen remains unidentified. The same CDR3 can be traced to other DNA sequences in this sample. This sample was included in a study of shared clonotypes between healthy human individuals. On the study more broadly: Each donor had three CD4 naive, three CD4 memory, two CD8 naive and one CD8 memory plate. General observations from the study: Sharing across a handful of donors was seen in roughly 5% of naive CD4 clonotypes. Clonotype sharing among donors, it was expected, would be affected by sequencing depth. Compared with memory subsets, naive subsets generally had larger estimated richness.

Method: immunoSEQ multiplex PCR; TCRdb's copy keeps in-frame clones and lacks some. Of about 2.4 million clones listed, over 85% were seen once; the top ten hold roughly 0.36%. The CDR3 extends over 14 amino acids. Between the trimmed V and J ends, which lost 3 bases and 3 bases, there was a span of 11 bases. Per the germline V gene, CDR1 is SGHRS and CDR2 is YFSETQ. The gene calls are TRBV5-1 and TRBJ2-3; no clear D. Sequencing input: naive CD4+ T cells from PBMCs. The subset denotes: CD45RA+ positively selected. This clonotype originated in a young man in good health. Some clones in this sample may be carry-over from other donors' samples. CDR3 sequence (DNA): TGCGCCAGCAGCTCAGGTCAGTCGACAGATACGCAGTATTTT. Translation: CASSSGQSTDTQYF.